This T cell receptor (beta chain) appears in the sequencing data of a study of blood T cell repertoires in COVID-19. In the study overall: Acute and convalescent COVID-19 samples came from the United States, Italy and Spain. PBMCs, B-cell-depleted T cells, or T cells provided the cDNA or gDNA that made up the material.

After removal of 5 bases from V and 4 bases from J, the junction contained 5 bases not matched to a gene. The CDR3 length is 15 residues. Germline CDR1 reads SEHNR; CDR2 reads FQNEAQ (reference sequence). This clone came up once. Authors' data handling: Amplified reference gene primers provided the basis for estimating nucleated cell counts. The table came from immunoSEQ multiplex PCR; TCRdb's copy has only in-frame clones and leaves some out. The D gene and trimming were derived from the DNA, and the V and J assignments and clone size from that table. This sample carries roughly 210,000 clones, around 84% of them seen once, and the ten largest clones take roughly 10%. Seattle enrolled patients during active infection and tracked them longitudinally.

This TCR derives from a woman at least 80 years old with COVID-19, enrolled during active disease. The rearrangement uses TRBV7-9 and TRBJ1-2; 12 bases fit TRBD1. Sequences were obtained from peripheral blood. CDR3 region: CASSEGTGGIYGYTF. CDR3 in DNA: TGTGCCAGCAGCGAAGGGACAGGGGGCATCTATGGCTACACCTTC.